Each of the 32 T cell receptor beta chains below was sequenced from the same sample in a study of cytomegalovirus exposure and HLA in healthy donors. Amplification used 60 Vbeta primers and 13 Jbeta primers. Repertoires were generated with immunoSEQ multiplex PCR, while TCRdb's copy carries only in-frame clones and drops some. This sample has approximately 150,000 clones, with approximately 70% found just once. What was sequenced was PBMCs. The receptors stem from a woman aged 55-69 years in good health and CMV-seronegative.

This sequence joins TRBV5-1 and TRBJ2-6; maybe TRBD2 (5 bases). Germline CDR1 is SGHRS and CDR2 is YFSETQ. The CDR3 runs to 15 residues. V lost 4 bases, J lost 2 bases, and 10 bases lay in between. This chain's CDR3 is CASSAEGTGANVLTF. The CDR3, as DNA: TGCGCCAGCAGCGCCGAGGGCACTGGGGCCAACGTCCTGACTTTC.

The chain combines TRBV6-1 with TRBJ1-1; no firm D call. V dropped 4 bases and J dropped 3 bases, with 9 bases sitting between them. Germline loops: CDR1 MNHNS, CDR2 SASEGT. The CDR3 contains 13 residues. The CDR3 nucleotides are TGTGCCAGCAGTGTCGGTACGGACACTGAAGCTTTCTTT. Its translation: CASSVGTDTEAFF.

The genes are TRBV2 and TRBJ2-5; 10 bases match TRBD2. The J segment lost 4 bases and the V segment lost 7 bases, leaving 6 bases of the junction unmatched. The CDR3 covers 14 residues. Germline CDR1 is SNHLY and CDR2 is FYNNEI. In nucleotides, the CDR3 is TGTGCCAGCAACCAGCGGGGGGGCTTAGAGACCCAGTACTTC. Amino acids: CASNQRGGLETQYF. The full variable domain, its missing parts supplied by reference TRBV2 and TRBJ2-5, is EPEVTQTPSHQVTQMGQEVILRCVPISNHLYFYWYRQILGQKVEFLVSFYNNEISEKSEIFDDQFSVERPDGSNFTLKIRSTKLEDSAMYFCASNQRGGLETQYFGPGTRLLVL.

This rearrangement joins TRBV19 to TRBJ1-1; 7 nucleotides agree with TRBD1. V lost 1 base, J lost 0 bases, and 8 bases stayed unmatched. The CDR3 totals 17 residues. In germline, CDR1 is LNHDA, CDR2 SQIVND (reference sequence). Here the CDR3 reads CASSIGRTGSMNTEAFF. DNA of the CDR3: TGTGCCAGTAGTATAGGCCGGACAGGAAGTATGAACACTGAAGCTTTCTTT.

The chain uses TRBV19 and TRBJ1-2, with TRBD1 matching 8 bases. The CDR3 has 15 amino acids. Germline trimming cut 7 bases from V and 2 bases from J; bases unmatched to any gene: 9. Germline V lookup: CDR1 LNHDA, CDR2 SQIVND (reference sequence). CDR3 residues: CASTLSTGGNYGYTF. CDR3 DNA sequence: TGTGCCAGTACCCTAAGCACAGGGGGAAACTATGGCTACACCTTC.

The chain links TRBV7-2 to TRBJ2-5; 12 bases align to TRBD2. The CDR3 is 15 amino acids. In germline, CDR1 is SGHTA, CDR2 FQGNSA. The V gene end was trimmed by 5 bases and the J gene end by 5 bases; junction bases not matched to a gene: 6. CDR3: CASSRLAGVGETQYF. CDR3 sequence (DNA): TGTGCCAGCAGCCGACTAGCGGGAGTAGGGGAGACCCAGTACTTC.

This clone was found once. V and J are TRBV5-1 and TRBJ2-7; TRBD1 matches 7 bases. Germline-derived CDR1 and CDR2 are SGHRS and YFSETQ. This CDR3 region has 13 residues. Losses at the gene ends were 4 bases for V and 4 bases for J; bases not matched to a gene: 5. Written as DNA, the CDR3 is TGCGCCAGCAGCGCAGGGGGTATTTACGAGCAGTACTTC. This translates into CASSAGGIYEQYF.

The chain couples TRBV5-4 to TRBJ2-3; D not resolved. Germline CDR1 SGHNT, CDR2 YYREEE (reference sequence). V was pared by 1 base and J by 6 bases, with 9 bases between. CDR3 length: 13 amino acids. The CDR3 nucleotides read TGTGCCAGCAGCTTGACAGCTGGGGATACGCAGTATTTT. This gives the protein CASSLTAGDTQYF.

The chain is built from TRBV2 and TRBJ2-5, with D possibly being TRBD1 (5 bases). Per the germline V gene, CDR1 is SNHLY and CDR2 is FYNNEI. The CDR3 runs 15 residues. V was shortened by 4 bases and J by 5 bases, with 17 bases between the two germline ends. CDR3 protein: CASSVSDSRSETQYF. For the CDR3, the DNA is TGTGCCAGCAGTGTCTCCGACAGTAGGTCTGAGACCCAGTACTTC. Drawing the rest from reference TRBV2 and TRBJ2-5, the complete variable domain is EPEVTQTPSHQVTQMGQEVILRCVPISNHLYFYWYRQILGQKVEFLVSFYNNEISEKSEIFDDQFSVERPDGSNFTLKIRSTKLEDSAMYFCASSVSDSRSETQYFGPGTRLLVL.

The genes are TRBV9 and TRBJ2-7, with D possibly matching TRBD1 (6 bases). The germline V and J ends were trimmed by 2 bases and 1 base, with 10 bases remaining between them. CDR1 is SGDLS, CDR2 YYNGEE, per germline. The CDR3 totals 14 residues. In DNA, the CDR3 is TGTGCCAGCAGCGTCTCAGGGGAGTCCTACGAGCAGTACTTC. This translates into CASSVSGESYEQYF.

This clone showed up just a few times. The V and J genes are TRBV5-1 and TRBJ2-1; TRBD2 is a possible D gene (7 bases). The CDR3 has 16 amino acids. V was cut by 4 bases and J by 4 bases, with 18 bases left in between. Germline CDR1 reads SGHRS; CDR2 reads YFSETQ. The CDR3 sequence is CASSRVAGDIYNEQFF. DNA for the CDR3: TGCGCCAGCAGCCGGGTGGCGGGGGACATTTACAATGAGCAGTTCTTC.

The chain uses TRBV18 and TRBJ1-6; 9 bases agree with TRBD1. The length of the CDR3 is 16 residues. The V and J ends lost 1 base and 10 bases, in that order; junction bases with no gene match: 8. Germline CDR1 is KGHSH and CDR2 is LQKENI. The CDR3 reads CASSPRNSGTGSPLHF. Here the CDR3 DNA reads TGTGCCAGCTCACCACGAAATTCCGGGACAGGGTCACCCCTCCACTTT.

The sample holds a few counts of this clone. The chain joins TRBV5-1 to TRBJ2-5, with 8 bases lining up with TRBD2. Germline V gene data show CDR1 as SGHRS and CDR2 as YFSETQ. The J segment lost 5 bases and the V segment lost 0 bases, leaving 9 bases of the junction unmatched. The CDR3 is 16 amino acids. CDR3 bases: TGCGCCAGCAGCTTGGCGGGAGGGCGAGGACGGGAGACCCAGTACTTC. This gives the protein CASSLAGGRGRETQYF.

The chain is built from TRBV11-3 and TRBJ2-3; 10 positions agree with TRBD1. CDR1 is SGHNT, CDR2 YENEEA, per germline. The CDR3 has 16 amino acids. With 1 base clipped from V and 6 bases from J, the junction kept 7 bases outside the gene matches. Here the CDR3 reads CASSLALTGGRDTQYF. The CDR3 bases are TGTGCCAGCAGCTTAGCCTTGACAGGGGGCAGGGATACGCAGTATTTT.

The rearrangement uses TRBV6-5 and TRBJ2-5, with TRBD2 identical over 12 bases. Unmatched junction bases numbered 11, after V lost 4 bases and J lost 11 bases. This CDR3 is 15 amino acids long. Germline CDR1 reads MNHEY; CDR2 reads SVGAGI. The CDR3 spells CASSSTSGGSFGQYF. In DNA, the CDR3 is TGTGCCAGCAGTTCGACTAGCGGGGGAAGCTTTGGGCAGTACTTC.

The J gene is TRBJ2-3, the V gene TRBV19; TRBD2 is a possible D gene (6 bases). CDR3 size: 13 residues. Germline V gives CDR1 LNHDA, CDR2 SQIVND (reference sequence). V lost 8 bases to trimming and J lost 1 base, with 10 bases between them. CDR3 DNA: TGTGCCAGTCGACAGCGGGGCACAGATACGCAGTATTTT. It translates to CASRQRGTDTQYF.

The chain employs TRBV19 and TRBJ2-1, with 9 positions matching TRBD1. The CDR3 is 16 residues long. Trimming removed 2 bases from V and 0 bases from J; junction bases left unmatched: 2. The germline gives CDR1 LNHDA, CDR2 SQIVND (reference sequence). DNA of the CDR3: TGTGCCAGTAGTATAACAGGGGGCTTCTCCTACAATGAGCAGTTCTTC. This encodes CASSITGGFSYNEQFF.

The V and J genes are TRBV5-1 and TRBJ2-3, with TRBD1 identical over 10 bases. The V segment lost 4 bases and the J segment 1 base; nucleotides outside the gene matches: 6. CDR1 is SGHRS and CDR2 is YFSETQ in the germline V gene. This CDR3 comprises 16 residues. In DNA form, the CDR3 reads TGCGCCAGCAGCGATGGACAGGGGGTTCGCACAGATACGCAGTATTTT. Amino acids: CASSDGQGVRTDTQYF.

The gene calls are TRBV7-3 and TRBJ2-3, with 9 bases fitting TRBD2. Germline CDR1 and CDR2: SGHTA and FQGTGA. CDR3 size: 15 residues. V trimming: 1 base; J trimming: 5 bases; junction bases outside the gene matches: 4. CDR3 sequence (DNA): TGTGCCAGCAGCTTAAGCGGGGGGGCCGGAGATACGCAGTATTTT. It yields the protein CASSLSGGAGDTQYF.

This clone has more than one count but fewer than ten. This chain connects TRBV9 to TRBJ1-2, with D tentatively TRBD1 (5 bases). V lost 4 bases and J 4 bases, leaving 8 bases between the germline ends. CDR1 and CDR2 (germline): SGDLS, YYNGEE. The CDR3 is 12 residues long. The CDR3 DNA reads TGTGCCAGCAGCACACAGGCCTATGGCTACACCTTC. This translates into CASSTQAYGYTF. Full variable domain (remainder filled in from reference TRBV9 and TRBJ1-2): DSGVTQTPKHLITATGQRVTLRCSPRSGDLSVYWYQQSLDQGLQFLIQYYNGEERAKGNILERFSAQQFPDLHSELNLSSLELGDSALYFCASSTQAYGYTFGSGTRLTVV.

V gene TRBV7-3 combines with J gene TRBJ2-5, with TRBD1 matching over 8 bases. Germline CDR1 is SGHTA and CDR2 is FQGTGA. V trimming: 2 bases; J trimming: 1 base; junction bases outside the gene matches: 3. The CDR3 loop spans 15 amino acids. The CDR3 DNA follows: TGTGCCAGCAGCTTACGACAGGGGAGCCAAGAGACCCAGTACTTC. It yields the protein CASSLRQGSQETQYF.

This sequence joins TRBV15 and TRBJ1-5, with 8 bases matching TRBD1. Trimming at V came to 0 bases and at J to 9 bases, leaving 10 bases not matched to a gene. From germline, CDR1 is LNHNV and CDR2 YYDKDF (reference sequence). The length of the CDR3 is 16 residues. DNA for the CDR3: TGTGCCACCAGCAGAGATCCTCAGGGGGCCAAGGGGCCCCAGCATTTT. Translating it yields CATSRDPQGAKGPQHF.

The chain couples TRBV11-3 to TRBJ2-3; 16 positions agree with TRBD2. This CDR3 region has 18 residues. Losses at the gene ends were 3 bases for V and 6 bases for J; bases not matched to a gene: 9. The germline CDR1 and CDR2 sequences are SGHNT and YENEEA. The CDR3 protein is CASSFSGWGLAGGDTQYF. CDR3 nucleotides: TGTGCCAGCAGCTTTAGCGGATGGGGACTAGCGGGGGGGGATACGCAGTATTTT.

V usage is TRBV7-2 and J usage is TRBJ1-1; D is ambiguous. This CDR3 contains 15 residues. Germline-derived CDR1 and CDR2 are SGHTA and FQGNSA. Trimming left V 1 base short and J 5 bases short, with 14 bases between. The CDR3: CASSLDRSRETEAFF. The CDR3 DNA sequence: TGTGCCAGCAGCTTAGATAGGTCTCGGGAGACTGAAGCTTTCTTT.

This clone was counted only a few times. The V call is TRBV6-6, the J call TRBJ1-1; D is possibly TRBD1 (6 bases). The CDR3 covers 14 residues. The germline V gene has CDR1 MNHNY and CDR2 SVGAGI (reference sequence). The V end was cut by 2 bases, the J end by 8 bases, with 15 bases between. DNA for the CDR3: TGTGCCAGCAGTTACAGGGGAGGGGGGGCGGAAGCTTTCTTT. It specifies CASSYRGGGAEAFF.

The DNA for the CDR3 is TGTGCCAGTAGTACGGTAAGAAGGACAGGACTAACCGAGCAGTACTTC. Residues: CASSTVRRTGLTEQYF. The J gene is TRBJ2-7, the V gene TRBV19; possibly TRBD1 for D (7 bases). The CDR3 spans 16 residues. Per the germline V gene, CDR1 is LNHDA and CDR2 is SQIVND (reference sequence). The V and J ends lost 4 bases and 6 bases respectively, with 22 bases between them. Full variable domain (remainder filled in from reference TRBV19 and TRBJ2-7): DGGITQSPKYLFRKEGQNVTLSCEQNLNHDAMYWYRQDPGQGLRLIYYSQIVNDFQKGDIAEGYSVSREKKESFPLTVTSAQKNPTAFYLCASSTVRRTGLTEQYFGPGTRLTVT.

The V gene is TRBV5-4, the J gene TRBJ2-3; TRBD2 matches at 9 bases. The V and J ends lost 4 bases and 1 base, in that order; junction bases with no gene match: 4. Germline CDR1 reads SGHNT; CDR2 reads YYREEE (reference sequence). This CDR3 is built from 15 residues. CDR3 bases: TGTGCCAGCAGCCCCCGACTAGCGGGCACAGATACGCAGTATTTT. This gives the protein CASSPRLAGTDTQYF.

The chain recombines TRBV19 with TRBJ2-4; the D gene is possibly TRBD1 (5 bases). Looked up from germline, CDR1 is LNHDA and CDR2 is SQIVND (reference sequence). V was cut by 7 bases and J by 6 bases, with 10 bases left in between. The CDR3 covers 12 residues. The CDR3 DNA reads as TGTGCCAGTAAGGGGCAGGGAAACATTCAGTACTTC. It codes for CASKGQGNIQYF.

The V call is TRBV4-1, the J call TRBJ1-3; TRBD1 might be the D (6 bases). CDR3 size: 15 residues. V shed 3 bases and J shed 6 bases, with 15 bases lying between them. CDR1 is MGHRA, CDR2 YSYEKL, per germline. CDR3 sequence (DNA): TGCGCCAGCAGCCACTCGGGACGGGGGGCAAACACCATATATTTT. The encoded protein is CASSHSGRGANTIYF.

J is TRBJ2-5 and V is TRBV6-1; tentatively, D is TRBD1 (6 bases). Germline lookup yields CDR1 MNHNS and CDR2 SASEGT. This CDR3 is built from 13 residues. Trimming took off 6 bases at V and 0 bases at J, with 8 bases between the two ends. The chain's CDR3 is CASSGQYQETQYF. CDR3 nucleotides: TGTGCCAGCAGCGGACAGTACCAAGAGACCCAGTACTTC.

This rearrangement joins TRBV7-2 to TRBJ2-3, with TRBD2 identical over 11 bases. This CDR3 has 17 residues. The V and J ends lost 2 bases and 0 bases, in that order; junction bases with no gene match: 4. CDR1 and CDR2 (germline): SGHTA, FQGNSA. The CDR3 coding sequence is TGTGCCAGCAGCTTACTAGCGGGGGGACCTAGCACAGATACGCAGTATTTT. Its protein product is CASSLLAGGPSTDTQYF.

The genes are TRBV5-1 and TRBJ1-4; 9 bases fit TRBD1. The CDR3 runs to 13 residues. CDR1 is SGHRS and CDR2 is YFSETQ in the germline V gene. The V and J ends lost 4 bases and 8 bases, in that order; junction bases with no gene match: 3. CDR3 region: CASSPGQGEKLFF. In nucleotides, the CDR3 is TGCGCCAGCAGCCCCGGACAGGGGGAAAAACTGTTTTTT.